The present T cell receptor (beta chain) was sequenced within a study of blood T cell repertoires in COVID-19. Study-wide background: There were acute and convalescent COVID-19 samples, and they came from the United States, Italy and Spain. Sample material is recorded as cDNA or gDNA derived from T cells, B-cell-depleted T cells, or PBMCs.

Authors' data handling: Estimation of nucleated cell counts was performed using reference gene primer amplification. Some clones are missing from TCRdb's copy, which holds only in-frame ones; the method was immunoSEQ multiplex PCR. The D gene and trimming were derived from the DNA, and the V and J assignments and clone size from that table. In the table there are approximately 270,000 clones, about nine tenths of which are singletons. The Seattle site enrolled patients during active infection and followed them longitudinally. Germline V gene lookup returns CDR1 MNHEY and CDR2 SVGAGI. Trimming took 7 bases from V and 10 from J, leaving 17 bases between them. CDR3 length: 13 residues.

This rearrangement joins TRBV6-5 to TRBJ2-1; weak D call: TRBD1 (6 bases). The sample comprised peripheral blood. The sequence was collected from a woman in her twenties or thirties with COVID-19, enrolled during active disease. Here the CDR3 DNA reads TGTGCCAGCACCAAAGGACAGTACGGAGAGCAGTTCTTC. It yields the protein CASTKGQYGEQFF.